This T cell receptor (beta chain) was recorded in a study of T cell repertoires in cytomegalovirus infection. Study as a whole: The authors relied on CMV epitopes, both recently identified HLA-C-restricted and well-studied HLA-B-restricted. Study-level findings and limits: There were HLA-C-restricted CMV-specific TCR beta clonotypes dominating the ex vivo response.

TCRdb processed the reads anew with MiXCR; each CDR3 protein has one entry. The sample lists about 180,000 distinct CDR3 sequences; roughly a fifth were seen once. In this sample, this clonotype turned up a few times. As yet, its antigen is unknown. This CDR3 has 16 amino acids. V was pared by 5 bases and J by 0 bases, with 9 bases of the junction left unmatched. Germline CDR1 is MDHEN and CDR2 is SYDVKM. The chain carries TRBV28 and TRBJ1-1, with 7 bases aligning to TRBD1. The sequence was collected from a human donor in good health (CMV status not recorded). Some clones in this sample may be carry-over from other donors' samples. This material consisted of CD8+ T cells from cultured PBMCs, taken from culture after CMV antigen stimulation. CDR3 coding DNA: TGTGCCAGCAGTCCCCGGAGGGGGCTATTGAACACTGAAGCTTTCTTT. This codes for CASSPRRGLLNTEAFF.